This T cell receptor beta chain was observed in a study of prognosis after radiotherapy for stage I lung cancer. Study details: Those with stage I non-small cell lung cancer who took part were enrolled between 2018 and January 2019. Newly diagnosed primary stage I lung tumors were present in about 15 patients, and oligometastatic NSCLC after surgical resection of the primary tumor was present in a handful of patients.

This clonotype was observed many times. Its target is not known. Genomic DNA was subjected to two-round multiplex PCR for amplification of TCR beta CDR3. Specific primers for each TRBV and TRBJ gene were what first-round PCR used. The second round of PCR employed universal primers. TCRdb itself ran the multiplex PCR reads through MiXCR, one entry per CDR3 protein. Seen here are 30,000 to 40,000 distinct CDR3 sequences, about 32% observed once, and the top ten hold roughly 29%. Trimming left V 4 bases short and J 7 bases short, with 8 bases between. The CDR3 sequence is 12 residues long. Germline-derived CDR1 and CDR2 are SGHTS and YDEGEE. Study conclusions and caveats: The way patients used TRBV and TRBJ genes reportedly differed depending on whether they had metastases.

This chain connects TRBV5-8 to TRBJ2-2; D is ambiguous. The sequencing used PBMCs, collected before or after stereotactic body radiation therapy (not recorded which). The sequence came from a donor of 50 years or more with non-small cell lung cancer. The CDR3 here is CASSEEGGELFF. In DNA form, the CDR3 reads TGTGCCAGCAGCGAGGAAGGCGGGGAGCTGTTTTTT.